This TCR beta chain was identified during a study of blood T cell repertoires in COVID-19. V was trimmed by 8 bases and J by 8 bases, leaving 10 bases between them. The CDR3 length is 12 residues. In the original processing: Nucleated cell counts were estimated from reference gene primer amplification. Here immunoSEQ multiplex PCR was the method, and the copy in TCRdb shows in-frame clones only, minus some. The V and J calls and clone size are taken from that table; D and trimming were inferred from the DNA. The sample holds about 370,000 clones, around 92% seen once. Material: peripheral blood. V gene TRBV12-3 or TRBV12-4 combines with J gene TRBJ1-6; unclear D gene. The TCR originated in a woman in her 30s with COVID-19, enrolled during active disease. In DNA form, the CDR3 reads TGTGCCAGCTGTTACGGGGATTCACCCCTCCACTTT. As protein: CASCYGDSPLHF.